This T cell receptor (beta chain) originates from a study of human thymus T cells (dated by TCRdb to about 2020). With respect to the entire study: The study described the TCR alpha and beta repertoires in under 10 infant thymus samples and a few matching peripheral blood samples. The infant donors were roughly 7 to 244 days old, and the cohort included five to seven males and two females. On the study overall, not on this receptor specifically: The related research reported highly overlapping thymic TCR repertoires among unrelated individuals. V and J gene segment usage appeared biased in both thymic and peripheral blood repertoires. On average, around 780,000 unique TCRB clonotypes were obtained from thymus samples, compared with roughly 84,000 from blood samples.

Concerning this clone: What antigen it recognizes has not been identified. Nothing much larger sits one base from this clone, and base qualities are not available.

Thymus tissue was obtained as surgical resects removed during corrective cardiac surgery. Donors were immunologically healthy infants undergoing open corrective cardiac surgery for congenital heart defects in Finland. Thymocytes were freed from the tissue by mechanical means and kept at -70 degrees C as pellets of about 8.5-34 million cells. Genomic DNA was extracted from frozen cell pellets with a QIAsymphony instrument. Taken from cysteine to phenylalanine, the CDR3 has 12 residues. The entry retains the CDR3 DNA only, 36 bases that are in frame from base 1. Based on the germline V gene, the CDR1 and CDR2 sequences are SGHAT and FQNNGV. Trimming at the junction amounts to 2 bases on V and 0 bases on J, and the germline ends lie 2 bases apart. Using the immunoSEQ multiplex PCR assay, the TCRB and TCRAD loci were amplified from a standardized quantity of quality-controlled genomic DNA. Amplicons spanned the V(D)J region at a length sufficient to cover the CDR3 and identify V and J genes. The commercial immunoSEQ service was used to sequence amplicons on an Illumina platform. The paper's data handling went like this. Primer bias and sequencing errors were corrected as previously described, and TCRAD and TCRB were defined on the basis of the IMGT database. immunoSEQ Analyzer 3.0 and VDJTools were used for repertoire analysis, which covered basic statistics, V/J segment usage, diversity estimates, rarefaction and pairwise overlap. Diversity was estimated with Chao1, ChaoE, Efron-Thisted, Shannon and inverse Simpson indices, and also on datasets down-sampled to the smallest sample. Repertoire overlap used strict matching of CDR3 nucleotide sequence, V gene and J gene, with Jaccard-based multidimensional scaling clustering. Sourced from immuneACCESS, this table was stored by TCRdb with only in-frame sequences that have V and J called. A share of the clones is absent; for the studies checked, an unresolved V gene accounts for under half, and the remainder has no known explanation. V and J calls and clone size are as listed in that table; D and trimming were resolved from the DNA. This sample is represented by roughly 120,000 clones; around 94% of them were singletons. Of the sample, roughly 0.024% is held by the ten largest clones.

Sequenced material: thymus tissue. The rearranged chain carries TRBV11-2 and TRBJ2-7, with the D gene call left open. The clonotype originates from a boy less than two years old with a congenital heart defect but otherwise immunologically healthy. The DNA reads TGTGCCAGCAGCTTACACTCCTACGAGCAGTACTTC. This codes for CASSLHSYEQYF.